These 20 T cell receptor beta chains originate from one sample sequenced in a study of blood T cell repertoires in COVID-19. The data were produced by immunoSEQ multiplex PCR, yet TCRdb's version contains in-frame clones alone and is incomplete. The sample consists of 98,000 or so clones, 75% to 90% of them appearing once. What was sequenced was peripheral blood. The receptors shown here come from a man in his fifties or sixties with acute or convalescent COVID-19.

The chain employs TRBV2 and TRBJ1-1; possibly TRBD1 for D (5 bases). Germline-derived CDR1 and CDR2 are SNHLY and FYNNEI. The CDR3 spans 13 residues. Trimming took off 2 bases at V and 2 bases at J, with 6 bases between the two ends. This chain's CDR3 is CASSEQGNTEAFF. The CDR3 DNA sequence: TGTGCCAGCAGTGAACAGGGAAACACTGAAGCTTTCTTT. The full variable domain, with the rest looked up from reference TRBV2 and TRBJ1-1, is EPEVTQTPSHQVTQMGQEVILRCVPISNHLYFYWYRQILGQKVEFLVSFYNNEISEKSEIFDDQFSVERPDGSNFTLKIRSTKLEDSAMYFCASSEQGNTEAFFGQGTRLTVV.

The chain links TRBV4-1 to TRBJ2-1; 7 bases fit TRBD1. Germline-derived CDR1 and CDR2 are MGHRA and YSYEKL. The trim removed 0 bases at V and 3 bases at J, leaving 2 bases unmatched. The CDR3 is made up of 15 amino acids. The CDR3: CASSQEQGHYNEQFF. CDR3 sequence (DNA): TGCGCCAGCAGCCAAGAACAGGGGCACTACAATGAGCAGTTCTTC.

DNA of the CDR3: TGTGCCAGCAGTTCCGCCAGGACAGGACTAACTGAAGCTTTCTTT. Amino acids: CASSSARTGLTEAFF. The rearrangement joins TRBV28 to TRBJ1-1, with 7 nucleotides matching TRBD1. The CDR3 contains 15 residues. Germline V gives CDR1 MDHEN, CDR2 SYDVKM. Unmatched junction bases numbered 10, after V lost 4 bases and J lost 5 bases.

The V and J genes are TRBV25-1 and TRBJ1-2; 7 nucleotides match TRBD1. The CDR3 consists of 14 residues. V shed 6 bases, J shed 2 bases, and the junction held 6 bases outside the gene matches. Germline V gene lookup returns CDR1 MGHDK and CDR2 SYGVNS. CDR3 sequence (DNA): TGTGCCAGCAGGCGGGACAGCCAGAACTATGGCTACACCTTC. Translation gives CASRRDSQNYGYTF.

The V gene is TRBV28, the J gene TRBJ2-2; 11 bases map to TRBD2. The CDR3 length is 16 residues. V lost 6 bases and J lost 2; bases outside the gene matches: 5. CDR1 is MDHEN and CDR2 is SYDVKM in the germline V gene. The CDR3 DNA reads TGTGCCAGCAGCAGTCTAGCGGGAGGAAACACCGGGGAGCTGTTTTTT. Its protein is CASSSLAGGNTGELFF. The entire variable domain, with the rest obtained from reference TRBV28 and TRBJ2-2, is as follows: DVKVTQSSRYLVKRTGEKVFLECVQDMDHENMFWYRQDPGLGLRLIYFSYDVKMKEKGDIPEGYSVSREKKERFSLILESASTNQTSMYLCASSSLAGGNTGELFFGEGSRLTVL.

This rearrangement joins TRBV19 to TRBJ1-5; TRBD1 agrees at 11 bases. This CDR3 region has 15 residues. Trimming removed 3 bases from V and 4 bases from J; junction bases left unmatched: 2. Germline-derived CDR1 and CDR2 are LNHDA and SQIVND (reference sequence). DNA for the CDR3: TGTGCCAGTAGTATGGACAGGGGGCTTAATCAGCCCCAGCATTTT. As protein: CASSMDRGLNQPQHF.

This clone occurred once. This chain connects TRBV19 to TRBJ1-1; D unresolved. CDR1 and CDR2 from the germline V gene are LNHDA and SQIVND (reference sequence). Trimming pared 3 bases from V and 0 bases from J, leaving 5 bases between. The CDR3 loop spans 13 amino acids. This CDR3 is CASSIRLNTEAFF. DNA of the CDR3: TGTGCCAGTAGTATCCGGTTGAACACTGAAGCTTTCTTT.

On this clone itself: A read error may produce the germline difference seen at one junction end. V is TRBV7-7 and J is TRBJ2-2; possible D gene TRBD2, 6 bases. CDR1 is SSHAT and CDR2 is FNYEAQ in the germline V gene (reference sequence). The CDR3 has 15 amino acids. The CDR3 nucleotides are TGTGCTAGCAGCTTAGAGGCGGGACCCACCGGGGAGCTGTTTTTT. It codes for CASSLEAGPTGELFF.

V is TRBV5-1 and J is TRBJ2-3, with D hard to call. The germline gives CDR1 SGHRS, CDR2 YFSETQ. V was clipped by 3 bases and J by 1 base, with 15 bases between them. The CDR3 covers 16 residues. In nucleotides, the CDR3 is TGCGCCAGCAGCTCGATTTCCCCTCGCGGCACAGATACGCAGTATTTT. As protein: CASSSISPRGTDTQYF.

J is TRBJ1-1 and V is TRBV7-9; D gene ambiguous. The CDR3 contains 13 residues. Per germline, CDR1 SEHNR and CDR2 FQNEAQ (reference sequence). Trimming removed 1 base at V and 11 bases at J, with 14 bases between. Here the CDR3 reads CASSLEVAGTAFF. In DNA form, the CDR3 reads TGTGCCAGCAGCTTAGAGGTAGCGGGCACGGCTTTCTTT. The whole variable domain, remainder taken from reference TRBV7-9 and TRBJ1-1, is DTGVSQNPRHKITKRGQNVTFRCDPISEHNRLYWYRQTLGQGPEFLTYFQNEAQLEKSRLLSDRFSAERPKGSFSTLEIQRTEQGDSAMYLCASSLEVAGTAFFGQGTRLTVV.

The V call is TRBV7-9, the J call TRBJ2-5, with 7 bases matching TRBD1. CDR1 and CDR2 from the germline V gene are SEHNR and FQNEAQ (reference sequence). This CDR3 comprises 14 residues. The J segment lost 4 bases and the V segment lost 5 bases, leaving 7 bases of the junction unmatched. The CDR3 region has the DNA TGTGCCAGCAGCAGACAGGGCGAAGGAGAGACCCAGTACTTC. Residues: CASSRQGEGETQYF.

The chain uses TRBV2 and TRBJ1-5; D call uncertain. The V end was cut by 4 bases, the J end by 5 bases, with 6 bases between. Germline CDR1 and CDR2: SNHLY and FYNNEI. CDR3 length: 12 residues. In nucleotides, the CDR3 is TGTGCCAGCAGTGTACCGGATCAGCCCCAGCATTTT. The encoded protein is CASSVPDQPQHF.

The chain uses TRBV7-2 and TRBJ2-2; 9 bases match TRBD2. Germline lookup yields CDR1 SGHTA and CDR2 FQGNSA. After removal of 4 bases from V and 6 bases from J, the junction contained 6 bases not matched to a gene. CDR3 length equals 15 residues. The CDR3 DNA sequence: TGTGCCAGCAGCTCATTAGCGGGAGCGGCCGGGGAGCTGTTTTTT. Encoded protein: CASSSLAGAAGELFF. Looking up the rest from reference TRBV7-2 and TRBJ2-2 gives the full variable domain: GAGVSQSPSNKVTEKGKDVELRCDPISGHTALYWYRQSLGQGLEFLIYFQGNSAPDKSGLPSDRFSAERTGGSVSTLTIQRTQQEDSAVYLCASSSLAGAAGELFFGEGSRLTVL.

V is TRBV5-4 and J is TRBJ1-2; D remains unclear. V was pared by 0 bases and J by 4 bases, with 13 bases between. The CDR3 length is 15 residues. Germline V gives CDR1 SGHNT, CDR2 YYREEE (reference sequence). For the CDR3, the DNA is TGTGCCAGCAGCTTGGCACCGGATCAGGTCTATGGCTACACCTTC. Translated, it gives CASSLAPDQVYGYTF.

The CDR3 nucleotides are TGTGCCAGCAGCTTACCTTTGGGACTGGACTACGAGCAGTACTTC. This sequence encodes CASSLPLGLDYEQYF. V usage is TRBV7-9 and J usage is TRBJ2-7; D is perhaps TRBD2 (6 bases). Germline values: CDR1 SEHNR, CDR2 FQNEAQ (reference sequence). The CDR3 sequence is 15 residues long. Trimming stripped 2 bases from V and 3 bases from J, with 14 bases between.

The chain recombines TRBV28 with TRBJ2-3; no clear D. The CDR3 extends over 15 amino acids. Germline loops: CDR1 MDHEN, CDR2 SYDVKM. Trimming stripped 5 bases from V and 3 bases from J, with 15 bases between. The CDR3 sequence: CASSTLPLKTDTQYF. DNA of the CDR3: TGTGCCAGCAGTACCCTCCCCCTAAAGACAGATACGCAGTATTTT.

V and J are TRBV2 and TRBJ1-1, with 8 bases that match TRBD1. The V and J ends lost 6 bases and 8 bases, in that order; junction bases with no gene match: 20. The CDR3 is made up of 17 amino acids. Germline V gives CDR1 SNHLY, CDR2 FYNNEI. The CDR3 spells CASSPSRDRRTPGEAFF. The CDR3 DNA reads TGTGCCAGCAGCCCTAGCCGGGACAGGCGTACTCCTGGCGAAGCTTTCTTT.

V usage is TRBV6-1 and J usage is TRBJ1-5; D unresolved. Trimming removed 3 bases from V and 5 bases from J, with 11 bases in between. Germline V gene data show CDR1 as MNHNS and CDR2 as SASEGT. The CDR3 extends over 14 amino acids. The CDR3 DNA follows: TGTGCCAGCAGTGATCTTGGAGAAGATCAGCCCCAGCATTTT. This gives the protein CASSDLGEDQPQHF.

The V and J genes are TRBV3-1 (or the pseudogene TRBV3-2) and TRBJ2-5; 12 bases map to TRBD2. This CDR3 comprises 15 residues. V was pared by 3 bases and J by 4 bases, with 3 bases of the junction left unmatched. In germline, CDR1 is LGHDT, CDR2 YNNKEL (reference sequence). The CDR3 bases are TGTGCCAGCAGCCAGACTAGCGGGAGAGGAGAGACCCAGTACTTC. Translated: CASSQTSGRGETQYF.

The CDR3 protein is CASSLSRDTEAFF. The CDR3 DNA reads as TGTGCCAGCAGCTTAAGCAGGGACACTGAAGCTTTCTTT. V is TRBV7-9 and J is TRBJ1-1; a weak D match, TRBD1 (5 bases). Per germline, CDR1 SEHNR and CDR2 FQNEAQ (reference sequence). CDR3 length: 13 residues. The V end was cut by 2 bases, the J end by 3 bases, with 7 bases between.